This T cell receptor beta chain was obtained from a study of T cells in Graves' hyperthyroidism and ophthalmopathy (dated 2019 in TCRdb). General notes on the study: Peripheral blood samples were taken at initial diagnosis, before any treatment was given. To identify TCR V-J signatures that set the groups apart, the researchers used a discovery cohort of about a hundred patients, made up of under 50 with Graves' ophthalmopathy and 57 with stable Graves' hyperthyroidism. The 95 to 100 discovery patients were divided at random into training and test sets in a 7:3 ratio. An independent validation cohort of under 20 hyperthyroidism patients and more than 15 patients who later progressed to ophthalmopathy tested prospective prediction of ophthalmopathy. According to the paper, TCR Vbeta CDR3 sequencing was carried out on about 140 peripheral blood samples, which came from over 40 ophthalmopathy, under 85 hyperthyroidism and roughly 17 progressor patients. The study also compared thyroid tissue and blood T-cell repertoires from about six Graves' hyperthyroidism patients. After sampling, hyperthyroidism patients received methimazole starting at 30 mg daily, and ophthalmopathy patients received high-dose intravenous methylprednisolone.

Overall results and qualifications from the work: Sample size was not statistically predetermined, and blinding of investigators to group allocation was not performed. During validation, the model predicted progression to ophthalmopathy a median of about 5.9 months ahead of onset, with around 65% sensitivity and 72.22% specificity. Most expanded thyroid clonotypes (frequency above 0.001) were also found in blood, which suggests that blood repertoires may mirror thyroid immune responses. Ophthalmopathy was separated from stable hyperthyroidism by a 13 V-J signature model, with around 90% sensitivity and about 84% specificity obtained in cross-validation and 80%/75% obtained in testing.

In the case of this clonotype: Its antigen is still unknown. Per-nucleotide qualities are absent, and no much larger clonotype sits a single base away.

Relative to germline, V is missing 8 bases and J is missing 5 bases, with 19 bases of the junction outside any gene match. The CDR3 contains 16 residues, cysteine and phenylalanine counted. Of the read, only the CDR3 DNA is kept; its 48 bases are in frame from base 1. The germline V gene provides CDR1 SGDLS and CDR2 YYNGEE. The TCR beta CDR3 regions were amplified from RNA transcripts. The TCR CDR3 was subjected to a first round of RT-PCR using the HTBI primer set and the Qiagen OneStep RT-PCR kit. Libraries were constructed in a second round of multiplex PCR, after which size selection and purification were carried out. Paired-end sequencing of the libraries was performed with 100 bp reads on an Illumina HiSeq2000. On the authors' methods: SOAPnuke was used to process the raw data, removing reads that contained adapters or uncalled bases, had a mean Phred below 15, or lacked an exact match to the constant primer or identifier. High-quality paired reads were merged with COPE v1.2.5, and unique nucleotide sequences were defined as clonotypes. MiTCR v1.1 was used to align clonotypes to the IMGT TRBV, TRBD and TRBJ reference segments. The analysis was restricted to V-J combinations with a frequency above 0.0001, which together covered just over 99% of the repertoires. The TCS score was defined as F50 (clonal expansion) divided by E x V (chaos), with BLOSUM62-based TCRdist calculated between CDR3 peptides within each V-J. Welch's t-statistics and random forest reduced approximately 520 V-J features to 13, which were used in a naive Bayes classifier (R e1071). The public sequencing data were trimmed at Q25 with fastp and processed into clonotypes with MiXCR by TCRdb, which kept only in-frame beta chains. Rows with one shared CDR3 protein collapse into an entry with the most common genes and DNA. These V and J calls originate from TCRdb's pipeline instead of the authors' own analysis. This sample gives 490,000 or so distinct CDR3 sequences in total; 20% of them show up just once. The ten largest make up roughly 44% of the sample.

Ophthalmopathy patients had moderately to severely active disease, with a Clinical Activity Score of 3 or more, a NOSPECS grade of 4 or more, and a disease duration of less than 3 months. Patients with uncontrolled infections, other autoimmune diseases, pregnancy or lactation were excluded. Clinical symptoms, serum thyroxine and TRAb, thyroid ultrasound, and orbital computed tomography formed the basis for the diagnoses. Ficoll-Paque density gradient centrifugation was used to isolate PBMCs from 8 to 10 ml of fresh peripheral blood. Total RNA was extracted with Trizol reagent, and quality was checked on an Agilent 2100 Bioanalyzer.

The chain is encoded by TRBV9 joined to TRBJ2-7, and 7 junction bases match TRBD2. The sequencing sample was made of blood. This receptor was taken from a man aged 35 to 55 with Graves' ophthalmopathy. CDR3 protein: CASSPRAAGSGDEQYF. The base sequence is TGTGCCAGTTCCCCTAGGGCAGCGGGGAGTGGGGACGAGCAGTACTTC.